This paragraph reports one T cell receptor (beta chain). The antigen is not known. The data stem from a study of T cell repertoires in cytomegalovirus infection. Across the study: Evidence of both CMV infection and a matching HLA type came from public TCR beta signatures.

TCRdb processed the reads anew with MiXCR; each CDR3 protein has one entry. The sample contains approximately 470,000 distinct CDR3 sequences, about 42% of which appear only once. V was pared by 4 bases and J by 0 bases, with 15 bases between. Germline values: CDR1 MNHNS, CDR2 SASEGT. The CDR3 is 16 amino acids. The source was cultured PBMCs, collected from culture after CMV antigen stimulation. This TCR was recovered from a human donor in good health (CMV status not recorded). Some clones in this sample may be carry-over from other donors' samples. This sequence joins TRBV6-1 and TRBJ2-5; maybe TRBD1 (6 bases). CDR3 amino acids: CASSVADRSDQETQYF. CDR3 in DNA: TGTGCCAGCAGTGTGGCCGACAGGAGCGACCAAGAGACCCAGTACTTC.